These 21 T cell receptor beta chains were sequenced from one sample in a study of shared clonotypes between healthy human individuals. CD8 cells regarded as naive lacked CD45RO, were positively chosen for CCR7, and omitted terminally differentiated effector memory CD45RA+ cells. TCRdb's table, derived via immunoSEQ multiplex PCR, lists solely in-frame clones and lacks some. The top ten hold approximately 1.6% of the sample, which has about 2.1 million clones, just over 90% seen once. Sequences were obtained from naive CD8+ T cells from PBMCs. These receptors all come from a man younger than 30 in good health. Some clones in this sample may be carry-over from other donors' samples.

The chain couples TRBV6-6 to TRBJ2-3; D is possibly TRBD2 (5 bases). The V end was cut by 6 bases, the J end by 3 bases, with 16 bases between. Germline V gene data show CDR1 as MNHNY and CDR2 as SVGAGI (reference sequence). This CDR3 spans 15 amino acids. The CDR3 spells CASSPWTPETDTQYF. CDR3 sequence (DNA): TGTGCCAGCAGCCCATGGACTCCCGAAACAGATACGCAGTATTTT.

V and J are TRBV4-3 and TRBJ1-4; D remains ambiguous. Deletions cut 0 bases from V and 9 bases from J, with 8 bases between. CDR3 length: 13 residues. Looked up from germline, CDR1 is LGHNA and CDR2 is YSLEER. The CDR3 DNA reads TGCGCCAGCAGCCAAGAGAAGGGCCAAAAACTGTTTTTT. Amino acid sequence: CASSQEKGQKLFF.

V and J are TRBV7-9 and TRBJ2-5; TRBD2 might be the D (6 bases). The length of the CDR3 is 18 residues. CDR1 and CDR2 (germline): SEHNR, FQNEAQ (reference sequence). Trimming pared 8 bases from V and 0 bases from J, leaving 25 bases between. The CDR3 loop is CASRGPWRGVRHQETQYF. In nucleotides, the CDR3 is TGTGCCAGCCGGGGACCTTGGCGGGGAGTAAGGCACCAAGAGACCCAGTACTTC. Full variable domain (outside the CDR3, taken from reference TRBV7-9 and TRBJ2-5): DTGVSQNPRHKITKRGQNVTFRCDPISEHNRLYWYRQTLGQGPEFLTYFQNEAQLEKSRLLSDRFSAERPKGSFSTLEIQRTEQGDSAMYLCASRGPWRGVRHQETQYFGPGTRLLVL.

The CDR3 nucleotides are TGTGCCACGTCCCCCGAAATCGGGAATGAGCAGTTCTTC. It translates to CATSPEIGNEQFF. The gene calls are TRBV10-3 and TRBJ2-1, with unresolved D. The CDR3 totals 13 residues. V shed 10 bases and J shed 7 bases, with 17 bases lying between them. Per germline, CDR1 ENHRY and CDR2 SYGVKD.

V gene TRBV7-9 combines with J gene TRBJ2-1, with a possible D match to TRBD2 (5 bases). This CDR3 spans 15 amino acids. Germline V gene data show CDR1 as SEHNR and CDR2 as FQNEAQ (reference sequence). The V and J ends lost 2 bases and 0 bases respectively, with 8 bases between them. The CDR3 DNA follows: TGTGCCAGCAGCTTACGGGGTTCCTCCTACAATGAGCAGTTCTTC. Encoded protein: CASSLRGSSYNEQFF.

The chain is built from TRBV10-3 and TRBJ1-3; 7 positions agree with TRBD1. The length of the CDR3 is 14 residues. In germline, CDR1 is ENHRY, CDR2 SYGVKD. Trimming at V came to 8 bases and at J to 0 bases, leaving 4 bases not matched to a gene. The DNA for the CDR3 is TGTGCCATCCTGACAGGGAACTCTGGAAACACCATATATTTT. Translated, it gives CAILTGNSGNTIYF.

Only a few counts were recorded for this clone. The chain is built from TRBV2 and TRBJ2-2; D perhaps matches TRBD2 (5 bases). The length of the CDR3 is 11 residues. Germline V gene sequence: CDR1 SNHLY, CDR2 FYNNEI. Trimming cost V 7 bases and J 7 bases, with 7 bases left between them. Here the CDR3 reads CASIRGGELFF. In DNA, the CDR3 is TGTGCCAGCATTCGGGGCGGGGAGCTGTTTTTT.

The rearrangement joins TRBV5-1 to TRBJ2-7, with no clear D. Trimming stripped 4 bases from V and 0 bases from J, with 14 bases between. The CDR3 runs 15 residues. CDR1 SGHRS and CDR2 YFSETQ come from the germline V gene. The CDR3 reads CASSPVRVNSYEQYF. In DNA form, the CDR3 reads TGCGCCAGCAGCCCCGTACGAGTCAACTCCTACGAGCAGTACTTC. The full variable domain, with the rest looked up from reference TRBV5-1 and TRBJ2-7, is KAGVTQTPRYLIKTRGQQVTLSCSPISGHRSVSWYQQTPGQGLQFLFEYFSETQRNKGNFPGRFSGRQFSNSRSEMNVSTLELGDSALYLCASSPVRVNSYEQYFGPGTRLTVT.

This chain joins TRBV30 and TRBJ1-1; 7 nucleotides align to TRBD1. The CDR3 is made up of 16 amino acids. Germline V CDR1 and CDR2: GTSNPN, SVGIG (reference sequence). With V trimmed by 5 bases and J by 0 bases, 12 bases remained unmatched. CDR3 protein: CAWGRGRTGLNTEAFF. The CDR3 nucleotides are TGTGCCTGGGGACGCGGGAGGACAGGATTGAACACTGAAGCTTTCTTT.

V usage is TRBV27 and J usage is TRBJ2-7; D assignment may be TRBD1 or TRBD2 (6 bases each). This CDR3 has 13 residues. CDR1 is MNHEY, CDR2 SMNVEV, per germline (reference sequence). The germline V and J ends were trimmed by 6 bases and 3 bases, with 12 bases remaining between them. CDR3 in amino acids: CASSPKGGYEQYF. The CDR3 coding sequence is TGTGCCAGCAGCCCCAAGGGGGGCTACGAGCAGTACTTC.

The V and J genes are TRBV9 and TRBJ2-1, with D unresolved. Germline CDR1 is SGDLS and CDR2 is YYNGEE. With 0 bases removed from V and 0 bases from J, the gap between germline ends came to 10 bases. The length of the CDR3 is 16 residues. The CDR3 is CASSVGLPPSYNEQFF. CDR3 nucleotide sequence: TGTGCCAGCAGCGTAGGATTGCCCCCCTCCTACAATGAGCAGTTCTTC.

This rearrangement joins TRBV30 to TRBJ2-7; a weak D match, TRBD2 (5 bases). Germline CDR1 GTSNPN, CDR2 SVGIG (reference sequence). This CDR3 is 17 amino acids long. V lost 0 bases to trimming and J lost 2 bases, with 20 bases between them. CDR3 coding DNA: TGTGCCTGGAGTGTACTTGGTGAGGGTCCCGGGGCCTACGAGCAGTACTTC. Residues: CAWSVLGEGPGAYEQYF.

This chain connects TRBV6-6 to TRBJ2-7, with D perhaps assigned TRBD1 or TRBD2 (5 bases each). V was pared by 5 bases and J by 2 bases, with 10 bases between. There are 13 residues in the CDR3. Germline V gives CDR1 MNHNY, CDR2 SVGAGI (reference sequence). The CDR3 here is CASSRDEPYEQYF. CDR3 sequence (DNA): TGTGCCAGCAGTCGGGACGAACCCTACGAGCAGTACTTC.

The chain uses TRBV6-5 and TRBJ2-1, with a tentative D call TRBD2 (5 bases). The length of the CDR3 is 16 residues. Between the trimmed V and J ends, which lost 4 bases and 0 bases, there was a span of 13 bases. The germline V gene encodes CDR1 MNHEY and CDR2 SVGAGI. CDR3 sequence: CASSCEDLSSYNEQFF. In nucleotides, the CDR3 is TGTGCCAGCAGTTGCGAGGACTTAAGCTCCTACAATGAGCAGTTCTTC.

A remark on this clone: The sample contains more than one DNA sequence encoding this CDR3. The chain uses TRBV27 and TRBJ1-1, with D uncertain. The CDR3 length is 13 residues. V gave up 4 bases and J gave up 4 bases, with 10 bases separating them. Germline CDR1 and CDR2: MNHEY and SMNVEV (reference sequence). The CDR3 DNA follows: TGTGCCAGCAGTTCCCGGGTCGGCACTGAAGCTTTCTTT. Its translation is CASSSRVGTEAFF.

This chain links TRBV14 with TRBJ2-5; 7 nucleotides align to TRBD2. The CDR3 totals 15 residues. Germline loops: CDR1 SGHDN, CDR2 FVKESK. After removal of 5 bases from V and 2 bases from J, the junction contained 8 bases not matched to a gene. CDR3 DNA: TGTGCCAGCAGCTACACTAGCGCCGCACAAGAGACCCAGTACTTC. Its protein is CASSYTSAAQETQYF.

The rearrangement joins TRBV28 to TRBJ1-2; a weak D match, TRBD1 (5 bases). In germline, CDR1 is MDHEN, CDR2 SYDVKM. Trimming removed 5 bases at V and 10 bases at J, with 20 bases between. This CDR3 spans 14 amino acids. CDR3 bases: TGTGCCAGCAGTCCGTCCGAAGCCCGGGACTTCTACACCTTC. This codes for CASSPSEARDFYTF.

The rearrangement joins TRBV9 to TRBJ1-2, with a possible D match to TRBD1 (6 bases). This CDR3 region has 16 residues. Trimming stripped 3 bases from V and 3 bases from J, with 18 bases between. In germline, CDR1 is SGDLS, CDR2 YYNGEE. DNA for the CDR3: TGTGCCAGCAGCGAGGGGGGTATAGCTACGTACTATGGCTACACCTTC. Residues: CASSEGGIATYYGYTF. Supplemented by reference TRBV9 and TRBJ1-2, the full variable domain reads DSGVTQTPKHLITATGQRVTLRCSPRSGDLSVYWYQQSLDQGLQFLIQYYNGEERAKGNILERFSAQQFPDLHSELNLSSLELGDSALYFCASSEGGIATYYGYTFGSGTRLTVV.

Comments on this clone: The same CDR3 arises from other DNA sequences in this sample as well. This chain links TRBV9 with TRBJ2-5; 7 bases are shared with TRBD2. Per germline, CDR1 SGDLS and CDR2 YYNGEE. Trimming removed 0 bases from V and 5 bases from J; junction bases left unmatched: 4. The CDR3 has 14 amino acids. CDR3 sequence (DNA): TGTGCCAGCAGCGTAGAAGGACTAGGGGAGACCCAGTACTTC. It yields the protein CASSVEGLGETQYF.

As concerns this clone: The same CDR3 arises from other DNA sequences in this sample as well. V usage is TRBV4-3 and J usage is TRBJ2-1; 11 nucleotides match TRBD2. The germline V gene encodes CDR1 LGHNA and CDR2 YSLEER. This CDR3 region has 16 residues. Trimming cost V 0 bases and J 6 bases; bases outside gene matches: 4. The CDR3 here is CASSQEWLAGGNEQFF. In DNA form, the CDR3 reads TGCGCCAGCAGCCAAGAATGGCTAGCGGGAGGCAATGAGCAGTTCTTC.

The CDR3 DNA is TGTGCCAGCAGCCCAGTTGGGACTAGCACAGATACGCAGTATTTT. This codes for CASSPVGTSTDTQYF. The genes are TRBV7-9 and TRBJ2-3; a possible D gene is TRBD2 (6 bases). Trimming stripped 5 bases from V and 0 bases from J, with 12 bases between. Germline V gene sequence: CDR1 SEHNR, CDR2 FQNEAQ (reference sequence). The CDR3 loop spans 15 amino acids.